These T cell receptor beta chains were read from a single sample in a study of beta chain features in type 1 diabetes. Sequencing used immunoSEQ multiplex PCR; TCRdb keeps in-frame clones, though not all of them. The table includes more than 250,000 clones, just over 20% detected once. The specimen sequenced was naive CD4+ T cells from blood. These receptors were taken from a woman between 40 and 55 years old with type 1 diabetes. Both conserved end residues are part of each CDR3. Each record gives: J gene, V gene, D gene, clone size, CDR3 protein, CDR3 DNA. A D gene is named only where the DNA matches it firmly. Size tells how often a clone was seen (once, few, many) or the class of an expanded clone, and some rows leave it out.

TRBJ1-1 TRBV5-1 . few CASSLRLEGEAFF TGCGCCAGCAGCTTGAGGTTGGAGGGGGAAGCTTTCTTT
TRBJ1-2 TRBV6-5 . . CASSGPGGANYGYTF TGTGCCAGCAGCGGCCCCGGGGGAGCTAACTATGGCTACACCTTC
TRBJ2-1 TRBV18 . . CASSPPPGANEQFF TGTGCCAGCTCACCACCTCCAGGGGCCAATGAGCAGTTCTTC
TRBJ1-1 TRBV27 . . CASSLRGMNTEAFF TGTGCCAGCAGTTTAAGGGGGATGAACACTGAAGCTTTCTTT
TRBJ2-7 TRBV5-4 TRBD2 . CASSSSGTSYEQYF TGTGCCAGCAGCAGTAGCGGGACGAGCTACGAGCAGTACTTC
TRBJ2-2 TRBV29-1 . few CSVGSLGELFF TGCAGCGTTGGGTCACTCGGGGAGCTGTTTTTT
TRBJ1-2 TRBV30 . . CAWSPGSYGYTF TGTGCCTGGAGTCCTGGTAGCTATGGCTACACCTTC
TRBJ2-5 TRBV28 TRBD1 few CASSYPGQQETQYF TGTGCCAGCAGTTACCCGGGACAGCAAGAGACCCAGTACTTC
TRBJ2-7 TRBV2 TRBD2 . CASSELASGVPSSYEQYF TGTGCCAGCAGTGAATTGGCTAGCGGGGTTCCCTCCTCCTACGAGCAGTACTTC
TRBJ2-5 TRBV4-1 . . CASSTLTSPGETQYF TGCGCCAGCAGCACACTGACCAGTCCGGGAGAGACCCAGTACTTC
TRBJ1-2 TRBV7-2 . . CASSLTGPNYGYTF TGTGCCAGCAGCTTGACAGGACCTAACTATGGCTACACCTTC
TRBJ1-2 TRBV5-1 TRBD1 . CASSFTSQGSNYGYTF TGCGCCAGCAGCTTCACCTCACAGGGGTCTAACTATGGCTACACCTTC
TRBJ2-6 TRBV5-1 . . CASSSEARGANVLTF TGCGCCAGCAGCTCGGAGGCGCGTGGGGCCAACGTCCTGACTTTC
TRBJ2-1 TRBV7-9 TRBD2 once CASSLNGAGDEQFF TGTGCCAGCAGCTTAAATGGGGCGGGGGATGAGCAGTTCTTC
TRBJ2-3 TRBV10-3 . few CAISGAGATDTQYF TGTGCCATCAGTGGAGCTGGGGCGACAGATACGCAGTATTTT
TRBJ2-7 TRBV6-5 . few CASRPPSRADYEQYF TGTGCCAGCAGGCCTCCTAGCCGGGCCGACTACGAGCAGTACTTC
TRBJ2-7 TRBV2 . . CASGKNSYEQYF TGTGCCAGCGGTAAAAACAGCTACGAGCAGTACTTC
TRBJ2-7 TRBV28 TRBD2 . CASSLLVGGGDEQYF TGTGCCAGCAGTTTGTTGGTTGGCGGGGGAGATGAGCAGTACTTC
TRBJ1-2 TRBV2 . . CASAGSRPNYGYTF TGTGCCAGCGCGGGAAGCCGTCCCAACTATGGCTACACCTTC
TRBJ1-2 TRBV5-6 TRBD1 . CASSWIDREGYGYTF TGTGCCAGCAGCTGGATCGACAGGGAAGGCTATGGCTACACCTTC
TRBJ2-1 TRBV28 TRBD1 few CASRKGASEFYNEQFF TGTGCCAGCAGGAAGGGGGCCTCTGAATTCTACAATGAGCAGTTCTTC
TRBJ1-6 TRBV4-1 . . CASSQDTRYSPLHF TGCGCCAGCAGCCAAGATACTCGTTATTCACCCCTCCACTTT
TRBJ1-1 TRBV27 TRBD1 few CASSDRENTEAFF TGTGCCAGCTCTGACAGGGAGAACACTGAAGCTTTCTTT
TRBJ2-7 TRBV9 . . CASSVGDSYEQYF TGTGCCAGCAGCGTGGGCGACTCCTACGAGCAGTACTTC
TRBJ2-7 TRBV28 TRBD2 few CASRASGPLYEQYF TGTGCCAGCAGGGCTAGCGGGCCCCTCTACGAGCAGTACTTC
TRBJ2-1 TRBV9 . few CASSVTLDSAHEQFF TGTGCCAGCAGCGTTACCCTGGACAGTGCACATGAGCAGTTCTTC
TRBJ1-2 TRBV7-9 . few CASSSPEASYGYTF TGTGCCAGCAGCTCTCCGGAGGCTTCCTATGGCTACACCTTC
TRBJ2-5 TRBV28 TRBD1 once CASSFGDRQETQYF TGTGCCAGCAGTTTTGGGGACAGGCAAGAGACCCAGTACTTC
TRBJ2-1 TRBV5-1 TRBD2 few CASSLGLAGRNEQFF TGCGCCAGCAGCCTGGGACTAGCGGGAAGAAATGAGCAGTTCTTC
TRBJ1-2 TRBV5-1 . few CASSRGIEDGYTF TGCGCCAGCAGCCGCGGGATTGAGGATGGCTACACCTTC
TRBJ1-6 TRBV4-3 . . CASSQGGGGRGSNSPLHF TGCGCCAGCAGCCAAGGGGGCGGGGGTCGGGGTTCCAATTCACCCCTCCACTTT
TRBJ2-7 TRBV15 . . CATHLGGRANEQYF TGTGCCACCCACCTAGGGGGGAGGGCGAACGAGCAGTACTTC
TRBJ2-3 TRBV7-2 TRBD2 . CASSARLAGSTDTQYF TGTGCCAGCAGCGCCCGACTAGCGGGCAGCACAGATACGCAGTATTTT
TRBJ2-1 TRBV7-2 TRBD2 . CASSPSPTSGRASYNEQFF TGTGCCAGCAGCCCATCCCCGACTAGCGGGAGGGCCTCCTACAATGAGCAGTTCTTC
TRBJ2-1 TRBV29-1 . few CSVDSREKGEQFF TGCAGCGTTGATAGCAGGGAAAAAGGTGAGCAGTTCTTC
TRBJ2-1 TRBV7-9 TRBD1 . CASSRRDRDGEQFF TGTGCCAGCAGCCGCCGGGACAGGGACGGTGAGCAGTTCTTC
TRBJ1-2 TRBV5-1 . . CASSSENSVYTF TGCGCCAGCAGCAGTGAGAATTCGGTCTACACCTTC
TRBJ1-2 TRBV6-1 . . CASSEGVVGYTF TGTGCCAGCAGTGAAGGAGTTGTGGGCTACACCTTC
TRBJ1-1 TRBV5-8 . . CASSLLGGTEAFF TGTGCCAGCAGCCTGTTAGGGGGCACTGAAGCTTTCTTT
TRBJ2-7 TRBV18 TRBD1 . CASSRTGTDYEQYF TGTGCCAGCTCACGCACCGGGACAGACTACGAGCAGTACTTC
TRBJ2-1 TRBV7-9 . . CASSLEYGGSEYNEQFF TGTGCCAGCAGCTTAGAGTACGGAGGGTCGGAGTACAATGAGCAGTTCTTC
TRBJ1-5 TRBV5-1 TRBD1 . CASSSGTGGQPQHF TGCGCCAGCTCCTCCGGGACAGGGGGACAGCCCCAGCATTTT
TRBJ2-7 TRBV7-9 TRBD2 few CASSLGGLASSYEQYF TGTGCCAGCAGCTTAGGGGGACTAGCCTCCTCCTACGAGCAGTACTTC
TRBJ2-3 TRBV5-6 . few CASSLDTGSDTQYF TGTGCCAGCAGCTTGGATACGGGATCAGATACGCAGTATTTT
TRBJ2-3 TRBV7-2 . . CASSLAGTSTDTQYF TGTGCCAGCAGCTTAGCGGGGACTAGCACAGATACGCAGTATTTT
TRBJ1-5 TRBV7-2 . . CASSPARGQPQHF TGTGCCAGCAGCCCAGCCAGGGGCCAGCCCCAGCATTTT
TRBJ1-1 TRBV25-1 . few CASRDTHTEAFF TGTGCCAGCCGGGACACCCACACTGAAGCTTTCTTT
TRBJ1-2 TRBV5-1 . few CASSVDNGYGYTF TGCGCCAGCAGCGTGGACAATGGCTATGGCTACACCTTC
TRBJ2-3 TRBV4-3 . . CASSQSGSTDTQYF TGCGCCAGCAGCCAGTCGGGGAGCACAGATACGCAGTATTTT
TRBJ1-5 TRBV6-5 . . CASSNTGNQPQHF TGTGCCAGCAGCAACACAGGCAATCAGCCCCAGCATTTT
TRBJ1-5 TRBV7-3 . . CASSLLTTSNQPQHF TGTGCCAGCAGCTTACTGACAACCAGTAATCAGCCCCAGCATTTT
TRBJ1-2 TRBV7-9 TRBD1 few CASRPTGSGYTF TGTGCCAGCAGGCCGACAGGGTCTGGCTACACCTTC
TRBJ2-7 TRBV28 TRBD2 . CASTGTSGSRTYEQYF TGTGCCAGCACAGGGACTAGCGGGAGCCGAACCTACGAGCAGTACTTC
TRBJ2-7 TRBV29-1 TRBD1 few CSATGVSSEQYF TGCAGCGCGACAGGGGTCTCCTCCGAGCAGTACTTC
TRBJ2-5 TRBV5-1 . . CASSLGRQGETQYF TGCGCCAGCAGCTTGGGACGCCAGGGGGAGACCCAGTACTTC
TRBJ2-7 TRBV7-9 TRBD1 . CASSFGRDRGTGEQYF TGTGCCAGCAGCTTTGGCCGGGACAGGGGAACAGGAGAGCAGTACTTC
TRBJ2-1 TRBV7-2 TRBD2 few CASGGPGGNEQFF TGTGCCAGCGGCGGGCCGGGGGGGAATGAGCAGTTCTTC
TRBJ1-5 TRBV4-2 TRBD1 . CASSQGDRGYQPQHF TGTGCCAGCAGCCAAGGGGACAGGGGGTATCAGCCCCAGCATTTT
TRBJ2-1 TRBV7-2 TRBD1 . CASSPQGQGADEQFF TGTGCCAGCAGCCCGCAGGGACAGGGGGCCGATGAGCAGTTCTTC
TRBJ2-3 TRBV5-1 . few CASSFSGANTQYF TGCGCCAGCAGCTTCTCAGGGGCCAATACGCAGTATTTT